These 17 T cell receptor beta chains were sequenced from one sample in a study of blood T cell repertoires in COVID-19. Profiled with immunoSEQ multiplex PCR; TCRdb holds only in-frame clones, not every one. The top ten clones hold more than 15% of a sample with about 99,000 clones, roughly nine tenths of them seen once. The source material was peripheral blood. The receptor source for this set is a woman over 75 in a cohort sampled during active COVID-19.

This rearrangement joins TRBV3-1 (or the pseudogene TRBV3-2) to TRBJ1-1; D is possibly TRBD1 (6 bases). CDR1 LGHDT and CDR2 YNNKEL come from the germline V gene (reference sequence). V lost 0 bases and J 1 base, leaving 24 bases between the germline ends. The CDR3 length is 20 residues. CDR3 region: CASSQDGGRTLLRGNTEAFF. The CDR3 DNA sequence: TGTGCCAGCAGCCAAGATGGGGGCAGGACGCTCTTAAGGGGGAACACTGAAGCTTTCTTT.

V and J are TRBV12-5 and TRBJ2-5; 7 bases align to TRBD1. The germline V gene has CDR1 LGHNT and CDR2 FRNRAP. V was clipped by 0 bases and J by 5 bases; unmatched bases: 6. The length of the CDR3 is 15 residues. The CDR3 here is CASGLVNRGWETQYF. As DNA, the CDR3 is TGTGCTAGTGGTTTGGTAAACAGGGGCTGGGAGACCCAGTACTTC.

The rearrangement links TRBV5-1 to TRBJ2-1; perhaps TRBD2 as D (7 bases). The CDR3 sequence is 16 residues long. Germline V lookup: CDR1 SGHRS, CDR2 YFSETQ. V shed 4 bases and J shed 6 bases, with 20 bases lying between them. CDR3 sequence reads: CASSLGLGDIGNEQFF. CDR3 bases: TGCGCCAGCAGCCTAGGACTAGGGGACATAGGCAATGAGCAGTTCTTC. The full variable domain, in which reference TRBV5-1 and TRBJ2-1 provide the parts outside the CDR3, is KAGVTQTPRYLIKTRGQQVTLSCSPISGHRSVSWYQQTPGQGLQFLFEYFSETQRNKGNFPGRFSGRQFSNSRSEMNVSTLELGDSALYLCASSLGLGDIGNEQFFGPGTRLTVL.

J is TRBJ2-7 and V is TRBV7-9; D is possibly TRBD1 (6 bases). Germline-derived CDR1 and CDR2 are SEHNR and FQNEAQ (reference sequence). The CDR3 is 14 residues long. The V and J ends lost 6 bases and 3 bases respectively, with 15 bases between them. In DNA form, the CDR3 reads TGTGCCAGCAGTTCGGACAGCCAAATCTACGAGCAGTACTTC. Translating it yields CASSSDSQIYEQYF.

This clone occurred once. The chain joins TRBV29-1 to TRBJ2-5, with D unresolved. Germline-derived CDR1 and CDR2 are SQVTM and ANQGSEA. This CDR3 is built from 12 residues. The ends were cut back, 7 bases at V and 3 bases at J, with 12 bases in the middle. In nucleotides, the CDR3 is TGCAGCGCCGAGGATAATGAAGAGACCCAGTACTTC. It translates to CSAEDNEETQYF.

The rearrangement links TRBV6-1 to TRBJ1-5; D call uncertain. Germline V CDR1 and CDR2: MNHNS, SASEGT. The CDR3 sequence is 19 residues long. Trimming removed 0 bases from V and 1 base from J, with 19 bases in between. This chain's CDR3 is CASSEAGFRASGSNQPQHF. In DNA form, the CDR3 reads TGTGCCAGCAGTGAAGCAGGGTTTAGGGCAAGCGGAAGCAATCAGCCCCAGCATTTT.

The chain carries TRBV5-4 and TRBJ2-5; 8 nucleotides line up with TRBD2. The CDR3 is made up of 14 amino acids. Germline V CDR1 and CDR2: SGHNT, YYREEE (reference sequence). Trimming cost V 4 bases and J 5 bases; bases outside gene matches: 7. CDR3 sequence (DNA): TGTGCCAGCAGCAAGACTAGCGCGGGGGAGACCCAGTACTTC. The encoded protein is CASSKTSAGETQYF.

The CDR3 is CASSLLGGRTNEKLFF. CDR3 bases: TGTGCCAGCAGCTTACTGGGGGGTAGGACTAATGAAAAACTGTTTTTT. The chain links TRBV7-9 to TRBJ1-4; a possible D gene is TRBD1 (5 bases). CDR1 and CDR2 from the germline V gene are SEHNR and FQNEAQ (reference sequence). This CDR3 contains 16 residues. V was shortened by 2 bases and J by 2 bases, with 12 bases between the two germline ends.

This clone appeared once. This chain links TRBV11-2 with TRBJ1-1, with unresolved D. V gave up 5 bases and J gave up 1 base, with 8 bases separating them. This CDR3 has 13 residues. Germline V gives CDR1 SGHAT, CDR2 FQNNGV. The CDR3 DNA is TGTGCCAGCAGCCAAACTTCGAACACTGAAGCTTTCTTT. Residues: CASSQTSNTEAFF.

The CDR3 nucleotides read TGTGCCAGCAGCCATCTCCTCCTTGGAGCGTCTATCACCTACAATGAGCAGTTCTTC. Translation gives CASSHLLLGASITYNEQFF. The rearrangement links TRBV14 to TRBJ2-1; unclear D gene. The V and J ends lost 3 bases and 2 bases respectively, with 23 bases between them. The CDR3 consists of 19 residues. Germline values: CDR1 SGHDN, CDR2 FVKESK. Supplemented by reference TRBV14 and TRBJ2-1, the full variable domain reads EAGVTQFPSHSVIEKGQTVTLRCDPISGHDNLYWYRRVMGKEIKFLLHFVKESKQDESGMPNNRFLAERTGGTYSTLKVQPAELEDSGVYFCASSHLLLGASITYNEQFFGPGTRLTVL.

V usage is TRBV4-1 and J usage is TRBJ1-2, with a weak D call TRBD1 (6 bases). Trimming left V 0 bases short and J 3 bases short, with 11 bases between. Germline loops: CDR1 MGHRA, CDR2 YSYEKL. The CDR3 contains 15 residues. The CDR3 bases are TGCGCCAGCAGCCAAGAACCAGGACAGTACTATGGCTACACCTTC. Protein: CASSQEPGQYYGYTF.

The chain has TRBV4-2 and TRBJ1-5; D is possibly TRBD1 (5 bases). The CDR3 runs 16 residues. In germline, CDR1 is LGHNA, CDR2 YNFKEQ. V was shortened by 4 bases and J by 4 bases, with 17 bases between the two germline ends. The CDR3 protein is CASSPNPRQTNQPQHF. In nucleotides, the CDR3 is TGTGCCAGCAGCCCAAACCCCCGACAGACAAATCAGCCCCAGCATTTT.

The rearrangement joins TRBV7-2 to TRBJ2-3; TRBD2 matches at 7 bases. With V trimmed by 1 base and J by 3 bases, 7 bases remained unmatched. CDR3 length: 16 amino acids. The germline gives CDR1 SGHTA, CDR2 FQGNSA. Here the CDR3 reads CASSLVGAGATDTQYF. The CDR3 region has the DNA TGTGCCAGCAGCTTAGTCGGCGCGGGAGCTACAGATACGCAGTATTTT. Filled out from reference TRBV7-2 and TRBJ2-3, the complete variable domain reads GAGVSQSPSNKVTEKGKDVELRCDPISGHTALYWYRQSLGQGLEFLIYFQGNSAPDKSGLPSDRFSAERTGGSVSTLTIQRTQQEDSAVYLCASSLVGAGATDTQYFGPGTRLTVL.

The J gene is TRBJ2-1, the V gene TRBV6-2 or TRBV6-3; 7 bases agree with TRBD1. The CDR3 runs to 14 residues. The trim removed 2 bases at V and 9 bases at J, leaving 7 bases unmatched. Per the germline V gene, CDR1 is MNHEY and CDR2 is SVGEGT. CDR3 coding DNA: TGTGCCAGCAGTTACGGCGGACAGGTTTCTGAGCAGTTCTTC. It translates to CASSYGGQVSEQFF.

Notes on this clone: The identical CDR3 is also encoded by other nucleotide sequences in the sample. The chain is built from TRBV30 and TRBJ2-7, with unresolved D. Trimming removed 2 bases from V and 0 bases from J, with 5 bases in between. The germline CDR1 and CDR2 sequences are GTSNPN and SVGIG (reference sequence). The CDR3 sequence is 12 residues long. The CDR3 loop is CAWSLSSYEQYF. The CDR3 DNA follows: TGTGCCTGGAGTCTCTCCTCCTACGAGCAGTACTTC.

V is TRBV15 and J is TRBJ1-3, with D possibly matching TRBD1 (5 bases). V was shortened by 5 bases and J by 4 bases, with 21 bases between the two germline ends. CDR3 length: 17 residues. Germline CDR1 reads LNHNV; CDR2 reads YYDKDF (reference sequence). CDR3 nucleotides: TGTGCCACCAGCCGGCGTTCGGCAGGGATGGTCGGAAACACCATATATTTT. Translation: CATSRRSAGMVGNTIYF. The full variable domain, completed using reference TRBV15 and TRBJ1-3, is DAMVIQNPRYQVTQFGKPVTLSCSQTLNHNVMYWYQQKSSQAPKLLFHYYDKDFNNEADTPDNFQSRRPNTSFCFLDIRSPGLGDTAMYLCATSRRSAGMVGNTIYFGEGSWLTVV.

The chain combines TRBV9 with TRBJ2-5, with 15 bases matching TRBD2. The CDR3 totals 19 residues. The V gene's germline CDR1 is SGDLS and CDR2 YYNGEE. V lost 0 bases to trimming and J lost 1 base; unmatched junction nucleotides: 7. The CDR3 sequence: CASSVAGGLAGGTQETQYF. The CDR3 coding sequence is TGTGCCAGCAGCGTAGCTGGGGGACTAGCGGGGGGAACCCAAGAGACCCAGTACTTC.